These T cell receptor beta chains were read from a single sample in a study of OX40 agonist ivuxolimab in advanced cancers. TCRdb keeps only in-frame clones here, not all; method: immunoSEQ multiplex PCR. The profile shows around 60,000 clones, around 93% of them singletons. The sequencing used CD4+ or CD8+ T cells sorted from blood, collected in a trial of the OX40 agonist ivuxolimab. Every receptor here comes from an adult with an advanced solid tumor such as melanoma, head and neck, liver or kidney cancer. The CDR3 runs from the conserved cysteine through the conserved F or W. A D gene is named only where the DNA matches it firmly. The size of a clone is reported for some rows only, either as once, few or many, or as a class for expanded clones.

D	V	J	size	DNA	CDR3
TRBD1	TRBV25-1	TRBJ2-7	.	TGTGCCAGCAGTGCATACCGGGACAGGAACTTCGACGAGCAGTACTTC	CASSAYRDRNFDEQYF
TRBD2	TRBV4-2	TRBJ2-7	.	TGTGCCAGCAGCCCCATGGAGGCTAGCGGGAATTCCCGCCCCTACGAGCAGTACTTC	CASSPMEASGNSRPYEQYF
.	TRBV7-6	TRBJ2-5	.	TGTGCCAGCAGCTTAGCGACCAGTTTGGGGACCCAGTACTTC	CASSLATSLGTQYF
.	TRBV6-6	TRBJ2-3	.	TGTGCCAGCAGTCAGGACTACCCGCAACGCTTTTTT	CASSQDYPQRFF
TRBD1	TRBV7-2	TRBJ2-2	.	TGTGCCAGCAGCCCACCCGGGACAGGATACACCGGGGAGCTGTTTTTT	CASSPPGTGYTGELFF
TRBD2	TRBV13	TRBJ2-7	.	TGTGCCAGCAGCTTAGGCCTTACTAGCGGGAGTTACGAGCAGTACTTC	CASSLGLTSGSYEQYF
.	TRBV7-6	TRBJ2-5	once	TGTGCCAGCAGCTCACCATCGGCAGGGTATGAGGAGACCCAGTACTTC	CASSSPSAGYEETQYF
.	TRBV7-8	TRBJ1-6	.	TGTGCCAGCAGCTTAGAGCGCCATGATAATTCACCCCTCCACTTT	CASSLERHDNSPLHF
TRBD2	TRBV7-9	TRBJ2-1	.	TGTGCCAGCAGCCCGCCGTTAGCGGGAGGCGGGGACAATGAGCAGTTCTTC	CASSPPLAGGGDNEQFF
TRBD1	TRBV9	TRBJ2-1	.	TGTGCCAGCAGCCCATCGACAGGGGAGTCCTACAATGAGCAGTTCTTC	CASSPSTGESYNEQFF
.	TRBV6-1	TRBJ2-5	.	TGTGCCAGCAGTGAATTCTGGAGAATCCAAGAGACCCAGTACTTC	CASSEFWRIQETQYF
.	TRBV10-3	TRBJ1-5	.	TGTGCCATCAGTGATGAAGGCGGAGATCAGCCCCAGCGTTTT	CAISDEGGDQPQRF
.	TRBV6-1	TRBJ1-3	.	TGTGCCAGCAGTGAGGGGCCATTGAGCTCTGGAAACACCATATATTTT	CASSEGPLSSGNTIYF
TRBD2	TRBV13	TRBJ2-7	.	TGTGCCAGCAGCTTAAAGTCTAGCGGGCCCTGGTCTAACGAGCAGTACTTC	CASSLKSSGPWSNEQYF
.	TRBV11-3	TRBJ2-1	.	TGTGCCAGCAGCCCCCGTCTGGCTTATGAGCAGTTCTTC	CASSPRLAYEQFF
TRBD1	TRBV25-1	TRBJ1-6	.	TGTGCCAGCAGTGAGCCCGACAGGGATAATTCACCCCTCCACTTT	CASSEPDRDNSPLHF
.	TRBV6-1	TRBJ2-7	.	TGTGCCAGCAGTGAGTATACCGGGGACCCAACGTCCTACGAGCAGTACTTC	CASSEYTGDPTSYEQYF
.	TRBV29-1	TRBJ2-1	.	TGCAGCGTTGCTCGCCAGAACAATGAGCAGTTCTTC	CSVARQNNEQFF
.	TRBV25-1	TRBJ1-1	.	TGTGCCAGCAGTGAACTGGGGGCCACTGAAGCTTTCTTT	CASSELGATEAFF
.	TRBV5-6	TRBJ1-5	.	TGTGCCAGCAGCTTTTGGGGCAATCAGCCCCAGCATTTT	CASSFWGNQPQHF
.	TRBV6-1	TRBJ2-7	.	TGTGCCAGCAGCCCTTTCAGGGTCTCCTACGAGCAGTACTTC	CASSPFRVSYEQYF
.	TRBV7-9	TRBJ2-7	once	TGTGCCAGCAGCTCCCTGGGACAGAATGATTGGGGGGTCTCCTACGAGCAGTACTTC	CASSSLGQNDWGVSYEQYF
.	TRBV11-2	TRBJ2-1	.	TGTGCCAGCAGCTCTCGGGACAAACCGAGCTCCTACAATGAGCAGTTCTTC	CASSSRDKPSSYNEQFF
.	TRBV6-1	TRBJ2-5	.	TGTGCCAGCAGTGAAATAACAGGGACACAAGAGACCCAGTACTTC	CASSEITGTQETQYF
TRBD2	TRBV7-9	TRBJ2-1	once	TGTGCCAGCAGCCCGCAACTAGCGGGAGCGTCCTACAATGAGCAGTTCTTC	CASSPQLAGASYNEQFF
TRBD1	TRBV4-3	TRBJ2-1	.	TGCGCCAGCAGCCCCGGACAGGTCGACAATGAGCAGTTCTTC	CASSPGQVDNEQFF
TRBD1	TRBV2	TRBJ1-2	once	TGTGCCAGCAGCCTCAGACCGGGACAGGGGTTTTTGTGTGGCTACACCTTC	CASSLRPGQGFLCGYTF
.	TRBV19	TRBJ2-7	.	TGTGCCAGTGGGGATTACGAGCAGTACTTC	CASGDYEQYF
.	TRBV29-1	TRBJ2-1	.	TGCAGCGTTGGTCGGGACCATGAGCAGTTCTTC	CSVGRDHEQFF
TRBD2	TRBV7-9	TRBJ2-7	.	TGTGCCAGCAGCAGAGGGACTCTCCTAGCGGGGTCCTACGAGCAGTACTTC	CASSRGTLLAGSYEQYF
TRBD2	TRBV10-3	TRBJ2-2	.	TGTGCCCTCTCAAGCACGGGACTAGATTACGGCGGGGAGCTGTTTTTT	CALSSTGLDYGGELFF
.	TRBV10-1	TRBJ1-4	.	TGCGCCAGCAGTGACCGGCGGGACACCACAACTAATGAAAAACTGTTTTTT	CASSDRRDTTTNEKLFF
TRBD2	TRBV7-6	TRBJ2-1	.	TGTGCCAGCAGCCCGATTGGGGGCGGGAGGGCCGGGAATGAGCAGTTCTTC	CASSPIGGGRAGNEQFF
TRBD1	TRBV14	TRBJ2-5	.	TGTGCCAGCAGACGGACAGGGGAGGAGACCCAGTACTTC	CASRRTGEETQYF
.	TRBV7-9	TRBJ2-5	.	TGTGCCAGCAGCTTACCCCTGGACGCGGCCCAGTACTTC	CASSLPLDAAQYF
.	TRBV12-5	TRBJ1-2	.	TGTGCTAGTGGACCCGGACAGACTAACTATGGCTACACCTTC	CASGPGQTNYGYTF
TRBD1	TRBV27	TRBJ2-7	.	TGTGCCAGCAGTCCGACAGGGGGCTCCTACGAGCAGTACTTC	CASSPTGGSYEQYF
TRBD2	TRBV11-2	TRBJ2-5	.	TGTGCCAGCAGCTTAGGGTTTAGCGGGAGTATCGAGACCCAGTACTTC	CASSLGFSGSIETQYF
.	TRBV29-1	TRBJ2-7	.	TGCAGCGTGAGACAGAACGAGCAGTACTTC	CSVRQNEQYF
.	TRBV28	TRBJ2-2	.	TGTGCCAGCTCTCCTGAGCAGGGCCGTACCGGGGAGCTGTTTTTT	CASSPEQGRTGELFF
.	TRBV18	TRBJ2-7	.	TGTGCCAGCTCGCTACGTAGGGACCCCGTCTACGAGCAGTACTTC	CASSLRRDPVYEQYF
.	TRBV6-5	TRBJ1-1	.	TGTGCCAGCGGGACCGAGGTCTCCGGTGGTGCTGAAGCTTTCTTT	CASGTEVSGGAEAFF
TRBD1	TRBV28	TRBJ2-5	.	TGTGCCAGCAGTGACCCAGGGACAGGGGGACGGGAGACCCAGTACTTC	CASSDPGTGGRETQYF
.	TRBV11-3	TRBJ2-2	.	TGTGCCAGCAGCTTAGGGCTATCTCGGTTGGCGGGTTTTAACACCGGGGAGCTGTTTTTT	CASSLGLSRLAGFNTGELFF
.	TRBV4-3	TRBJ1-4	.	TGCGCCAGCAGCCAAGTTGGGTCTAATGAAAAACTGTTTTTT	CASSQVGSNEKLFF
TRBD2	TRBV7-9	TRBJ2-3	few	TGTGCCAGCAGCTTATCCCTAGCGGGACTCACAGATACGCAGTATTTT	CASSLSLAGLTDTQYF
.	TRBV10-3	TRBJ1-1	.	TGTGCCATCAGTGTAAACCGGATGAACACTGAAGCTTTCTTT	CAISVNRMNTEAFF
.	TRBV11-2	TRBJ2-1	.	TGTGCCAGCAGCATCCGTAGTCTGCCCGACAATGAGCAGTTCTTC	CASSIRSLPDNEQFF
TRBD2	TRBV19	TRBJ2-2	.	TGTGCCAGTACCAAGGGGCTAGCGGTCGACACCGGGGAGCTGTTTTTT	CASTKGLAVDTGELFF
.	TRBV11-2	TRBJ1-1	.	TGTGCCAGCAGCTACCTAGACAGGAACACTGAAGCTTTCTTT	CASSYLDRNTEAFF
TRBD2	TRBV4-1	TRBJ2-1	.	TGCGCCAGCAGCCTGGGTTATGAGACTAGCAGAAATGAGCAGTTCTTC	CASSLGYETSRNEQFF
.	TRBV27	TRBJ2-3	.	TGTGCCAGCAGTATTAGCGGTTACACAGATACGCAGTATTTT	CASSISGYTDTQYF
.	TRBV4-1	TRBJ1-4	.	TGCGCCAGCAGCCAAGATCAGGGGACGAATGAAAAACTGTTTTTT	CASSQDQGTNEKLFF
.	TRBV5-1	TRBJ1-1	.	TGCGCCAGCAGCTTGAGTGCAGCCAGGTACACTGAAGCTTTCTTT	CASSLSAARYTEAFF
.	TRBV7-8	TRBJ1-6	.	TGTGCCAGCAGCTCGGGGACCACAGGACCCCCCCTCCACTTT	CASSSGTTGPPLHF
.	TRBV28	TRBJ2-3	.	TGTGCCAGCAGTTTAGCCCAGGGTGGCGGAGATACGCAGTATTTT	CASSLAQGGGDTQYF
TRBD1	TRBV5-6	TRBJ2-5	.	TGTGCCAGCCAACAGGGGGCTTTAGGAGAGACCCAGTACTTC	CASQQGALGETQYF